Reported below is one T cell receptor (beta chain). This sample is part of a study of control samples from healthy donors and cancer patients. The germline gives CDR1 MNHNY, CDR2 SVGAGI (reference sequence). This CDR3 region has 16 residues. J gave up 3 bases and V 5 bases, and 11 bases lay outside the gene matches. Assay used: immunoSEQ multiplex PCR; TCRdb lists only in-frame clones, some missing. Here the sample spans roughly 95,000 clones, approximately 92% being singletons. The sequenced material came from blood. The V and J genes are TRBV6-6 and TRBJ2-7; 9 bases map to TRBD1. The sequence was collected from a human donor in good health. The donor label of this sample is uncertain. The CDR3 protein is CASSRRQGVRIYEQYV. CDR3 nucleotide sequence: TGTGCCAGCAGTCGAAGACAGGGGGTGCGGATCTACGAGCAGTACGTC.